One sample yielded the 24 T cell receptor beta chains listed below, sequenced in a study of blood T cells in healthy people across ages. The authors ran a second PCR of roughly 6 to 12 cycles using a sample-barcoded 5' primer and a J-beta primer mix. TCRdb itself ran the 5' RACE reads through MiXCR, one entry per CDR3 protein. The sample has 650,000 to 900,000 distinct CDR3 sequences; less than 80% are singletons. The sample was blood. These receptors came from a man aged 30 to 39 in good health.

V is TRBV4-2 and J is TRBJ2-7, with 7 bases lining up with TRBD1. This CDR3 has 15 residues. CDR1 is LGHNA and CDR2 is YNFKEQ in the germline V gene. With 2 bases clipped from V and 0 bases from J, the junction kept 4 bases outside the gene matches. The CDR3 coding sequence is TGTGCCAGCAGCCAACAGACAGGGCCCTCCTACGAGCAGTACTTC. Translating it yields CASSQQTGPSYEQYF.

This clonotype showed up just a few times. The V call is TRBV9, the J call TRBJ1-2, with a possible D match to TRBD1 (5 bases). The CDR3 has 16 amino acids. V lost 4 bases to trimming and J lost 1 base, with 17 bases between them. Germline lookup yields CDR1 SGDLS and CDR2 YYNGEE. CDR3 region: CASSPTRDPHNYGYTF. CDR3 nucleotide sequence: TGTGCCAGCAGCCCAACCCGGGACCCGCATAACTATGGCTACACCTTC.

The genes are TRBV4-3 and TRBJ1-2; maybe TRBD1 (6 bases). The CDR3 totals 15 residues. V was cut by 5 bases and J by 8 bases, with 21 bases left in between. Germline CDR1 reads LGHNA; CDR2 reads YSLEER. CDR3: CASSNSGPLRGGYTF. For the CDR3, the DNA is TGCGCCAGCAGCAATTCAGGACCCTTAAGGGGGGGCTACACCTTC.

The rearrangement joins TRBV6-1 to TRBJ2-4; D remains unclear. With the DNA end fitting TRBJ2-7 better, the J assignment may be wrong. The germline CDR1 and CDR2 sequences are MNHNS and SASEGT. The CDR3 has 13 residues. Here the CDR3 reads CASASRRVYEQYF. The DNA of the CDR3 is TGTGCCAGTGCTTCGCGTAGGGTTTACGAGCAGTACTTC.

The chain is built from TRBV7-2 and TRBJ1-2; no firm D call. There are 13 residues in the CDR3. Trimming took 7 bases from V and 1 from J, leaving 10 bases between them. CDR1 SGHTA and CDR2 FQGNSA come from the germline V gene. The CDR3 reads CASTPHLNYGYTF. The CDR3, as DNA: TGTGCCAGCACGCCGCATCTTAACTATGGCTACACCTTC. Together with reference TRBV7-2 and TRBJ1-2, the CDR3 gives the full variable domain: GAGVSQSPSNKVTEKGKDVELRCDPISGHTALYWYRQSLGQGLEFLIYFQGNSAPDKSGLPSDRFSAERTGGSVSTLTIQRTQQEDSAVYLCASTPHLNYGYTFGSGTRLTVV.

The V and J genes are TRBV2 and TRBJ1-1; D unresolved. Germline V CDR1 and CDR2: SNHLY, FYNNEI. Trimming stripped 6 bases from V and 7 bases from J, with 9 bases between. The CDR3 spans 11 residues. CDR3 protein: CASRLRVEAFF. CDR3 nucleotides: TGTGCCAGCAGGTTGAGGGTTGAAGCTTTCTTT.

The CDR3 reads CSARPDRGNTDTQYF. The CDR3 nucleotides are TGCAGTGCTCGCCCGGACAGGGGAAACACAGATACGCAGTATTTT. This chain connects TRBV20-1 to TRBJ2-3; 9 bases match TRBD1. Germline values: CDR1 DFQATT, CDR2 SNEGSKA (reference sequence). After removal of 5 bases from V and 2 bases from J, the junction contained 8 bases not matched to a gene. The CDR3 totals 15 residues.

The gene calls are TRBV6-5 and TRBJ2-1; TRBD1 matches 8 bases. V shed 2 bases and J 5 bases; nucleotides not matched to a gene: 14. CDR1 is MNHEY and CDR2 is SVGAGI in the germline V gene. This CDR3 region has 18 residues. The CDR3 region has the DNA TGTGCCAGCAGTTACGCCCTTGGACAGGGAGACCAAAACAATGAGCAGTTCTTC. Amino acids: CASSYALGQGDQNNEQFF.

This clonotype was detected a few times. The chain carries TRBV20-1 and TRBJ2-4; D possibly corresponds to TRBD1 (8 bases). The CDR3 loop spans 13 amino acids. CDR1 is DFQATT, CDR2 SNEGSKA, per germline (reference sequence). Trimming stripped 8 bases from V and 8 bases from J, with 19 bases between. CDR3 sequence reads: CSPLTGEGDIQYF. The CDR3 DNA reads TGCAGTCCCTTGACAGGGGAGGGAGACATTCAGTACTTC.

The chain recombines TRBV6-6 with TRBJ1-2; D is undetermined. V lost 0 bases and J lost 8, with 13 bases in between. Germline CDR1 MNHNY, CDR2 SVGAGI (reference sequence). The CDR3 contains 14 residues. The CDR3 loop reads CASSYSPRSRGYTF. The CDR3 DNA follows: TGTGCCAGCAGTTACTCTCCCCGGTCTCGAGGCTACACCTTC.

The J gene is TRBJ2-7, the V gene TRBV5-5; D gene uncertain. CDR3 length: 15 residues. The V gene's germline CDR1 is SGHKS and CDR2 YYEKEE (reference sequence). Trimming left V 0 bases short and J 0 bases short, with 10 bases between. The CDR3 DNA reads TGTGCCAGCAGCTTGGCGTCGCACCCCTCCTACGAGCAGTACTTC. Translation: CASSLASHPSYEQYF.

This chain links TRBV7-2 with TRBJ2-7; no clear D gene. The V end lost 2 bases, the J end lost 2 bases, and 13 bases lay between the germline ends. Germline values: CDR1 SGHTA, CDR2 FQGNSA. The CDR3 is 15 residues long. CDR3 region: CASSLNPTTTYEQYF. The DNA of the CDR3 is TGTGCCAGCAGCTTAAACCCCACAACCACCTACGAGCAGTACTTC.

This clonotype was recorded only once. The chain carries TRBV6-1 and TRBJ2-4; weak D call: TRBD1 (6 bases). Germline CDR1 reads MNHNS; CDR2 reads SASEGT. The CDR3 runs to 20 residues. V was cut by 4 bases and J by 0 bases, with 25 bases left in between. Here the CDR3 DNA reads TGTGCCAGCAGTGCCCCAAGCAGGGGCGGAGGAACACTAGCCAAAAACATTCAGTACTTC. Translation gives CASSAPSRGGGTLAKNIQYF.

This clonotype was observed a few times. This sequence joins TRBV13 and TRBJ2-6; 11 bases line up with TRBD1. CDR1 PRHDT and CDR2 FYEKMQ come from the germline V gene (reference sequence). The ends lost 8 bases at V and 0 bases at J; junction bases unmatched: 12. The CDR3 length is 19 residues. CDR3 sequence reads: CASDTSDRGLGSGANVLTF. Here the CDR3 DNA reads TGTGCCAGCGACACCTCGGACAGGGGGCTTGGCTCTGGGGCCAACGTCCTGACTTTC. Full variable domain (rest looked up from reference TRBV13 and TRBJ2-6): AAGVIQSPRHLIKEKRETATLKCYPIPRHDTVYWYQQGPGQDPQFLISFYEKMQSDKGSIPDRFSAQQFSDYHSELNMSSLELGDSALYFCASDTSDRGLGSGANVLTFGAGSRLTVL.

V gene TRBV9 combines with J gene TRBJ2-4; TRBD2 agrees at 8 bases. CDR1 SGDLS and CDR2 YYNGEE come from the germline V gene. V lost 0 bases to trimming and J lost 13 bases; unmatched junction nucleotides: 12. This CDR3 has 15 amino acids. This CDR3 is CASSVGPAGDLEQYF. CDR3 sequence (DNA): TGTGCCAGCAGCGTAGGACCAGCGGGGGATCTAGAGCAGTACTTC. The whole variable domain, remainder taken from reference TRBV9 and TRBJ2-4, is DSGVTQTPKHLITATGQRVTLRCSPRSGDLSVYWYQQSLDQGLQFLIQYYNGEERAKGNILERFSAQQFPDLHSELNLSSLELGDSALYFCASSVGPAGDLEQYFGAGTRLSVL.

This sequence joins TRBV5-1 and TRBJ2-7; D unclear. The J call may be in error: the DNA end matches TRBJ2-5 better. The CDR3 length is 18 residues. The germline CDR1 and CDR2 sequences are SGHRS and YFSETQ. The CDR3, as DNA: TGCGCCAGCAGCTTGGCCTGGCGAAAGTCGACCCCCGAAGAGACCCAGTACTTC. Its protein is CASSLAWRKSTPEETQYF.

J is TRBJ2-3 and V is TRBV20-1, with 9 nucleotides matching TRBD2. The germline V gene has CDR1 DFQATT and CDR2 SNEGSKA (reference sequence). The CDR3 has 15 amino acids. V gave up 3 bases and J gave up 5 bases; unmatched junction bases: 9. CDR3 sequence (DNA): TGCAGTGCTAGGACCGGGAGCGGGGGGCAAGATACGCAGTATTTT. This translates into CSARTGSGGQDTQYF.

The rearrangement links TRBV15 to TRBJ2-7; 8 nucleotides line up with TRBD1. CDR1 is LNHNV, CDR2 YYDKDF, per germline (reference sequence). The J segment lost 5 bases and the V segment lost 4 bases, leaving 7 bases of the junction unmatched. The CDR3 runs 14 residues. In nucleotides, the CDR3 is TGTGCCACCAGCAAGGACAGGGATGGAGACGAGCAGTACTTC. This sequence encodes CATSKDRDGDEQYF.

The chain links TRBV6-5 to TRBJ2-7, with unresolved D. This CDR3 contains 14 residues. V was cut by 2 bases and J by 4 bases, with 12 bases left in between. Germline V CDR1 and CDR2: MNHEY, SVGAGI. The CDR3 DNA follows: TGTGCCAGCAGTTACAGAGAGGCATGGTACGAGCAGTACTTC. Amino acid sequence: CASSYREAWYEQYF.

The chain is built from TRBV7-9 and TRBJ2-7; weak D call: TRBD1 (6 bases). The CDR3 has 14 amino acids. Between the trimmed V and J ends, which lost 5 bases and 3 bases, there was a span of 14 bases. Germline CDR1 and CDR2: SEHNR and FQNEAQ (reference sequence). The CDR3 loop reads CASSPVDRFYEQYF. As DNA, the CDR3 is TGTGCCAGCAGCCCCGTGGACAGATTCTACGAGCAGTACTTC. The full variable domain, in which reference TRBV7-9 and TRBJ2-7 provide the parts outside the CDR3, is DTGVSQNPRHKITKRGQNVTFRCDPISEHNRLYWYRQTLGQGPEFLTYFQNEAQLEKSRLLSDRFSAERPKGSFSTLEIQRTEQGDSAMYLCASSPVDRFYEQYFGPGTRLTVT.

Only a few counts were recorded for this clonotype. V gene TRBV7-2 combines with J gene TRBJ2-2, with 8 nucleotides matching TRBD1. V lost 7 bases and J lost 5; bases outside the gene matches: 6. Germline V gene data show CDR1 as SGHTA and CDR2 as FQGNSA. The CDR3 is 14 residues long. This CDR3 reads CASTQGAGTGELFF. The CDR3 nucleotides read TGTGCCAGCACCCAGGGGGCTGGGACCGGGGAGCTGTTTTTT.

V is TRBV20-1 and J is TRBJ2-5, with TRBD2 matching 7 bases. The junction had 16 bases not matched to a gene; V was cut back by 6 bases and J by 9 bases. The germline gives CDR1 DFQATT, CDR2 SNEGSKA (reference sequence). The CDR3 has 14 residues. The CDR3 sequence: CSAPGGGPRSSQYF. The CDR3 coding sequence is TGCAGTGCCCCGGGGGGAGGCCCCCGCAGCTCCCAGTACTTC.

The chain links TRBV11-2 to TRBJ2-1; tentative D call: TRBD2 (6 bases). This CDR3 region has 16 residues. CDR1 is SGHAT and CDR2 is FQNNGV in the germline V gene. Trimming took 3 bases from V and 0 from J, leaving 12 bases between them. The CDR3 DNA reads TGTGCCAGCAGCTTCGCTAGCGTATACTCCTACAATGAGCAGTTCTTC. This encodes CASSFASVYSYNEQFF.

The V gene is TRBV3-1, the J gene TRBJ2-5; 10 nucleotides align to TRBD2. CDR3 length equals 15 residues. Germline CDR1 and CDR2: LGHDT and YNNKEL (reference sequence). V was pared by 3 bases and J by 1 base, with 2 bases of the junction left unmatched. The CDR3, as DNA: TGTGCCAGCAGCCACAGCGGGGGGGTCCAAGAGACCCAGTACTTC. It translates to CASSHSGGVQETQYF.